Below, 24 T cell receptor beta chains from the same sample are listed, as sequenced in a study of blood T cell repertoires in COVID-19. Some clones are missing from TCRdb's copy, which holds only in-frame ones; the method was immunoSEQ multiplex PCR. The repertoire includes some 400,000 clones, around 89% of them detected once, and approximately 7% sits in the top ten. Material for sequencing was peripheral blood. All receptors derive from a man between 18 and 29 years old with active or convalescent COVID-19.

The chain has TRBV2 and TRBJ2-7, with 10 bases that match TRBD2. There are 16 residues in the CDR3. The germline V gene encodes CDR1 SNHLY and CDR2 FYNNEI. Losses at the gene ends were 1 base for V and 3 bases for J; bases not matched to a gene: 6. In DNA, the CDR3 is TGTGCCAGCAGTGAAGGACTAGCGGGCGCAATCTACGAGCAGTACTTC. Encoded protein: CASSEGLAGAIYEQYF.

The chain has TRBV28 and TRBJ1-2; 10 bases are shared with TRBD1. The V segment lost 5 bases and the J segment 4 bases; nucleotides outside the gene matches: 4. Germline loops: CDR1 MDHEN, CDR2 SYDVKM. This CDR3 region has 14 residues. The CDR3 protein is CASSIGQGGYGYTF. As DNA, the CDR3 is TGTGCCAGCAGTATCGGACAGGGGGGCTATGGCTACACCTTC.

This sequence joins TRBV9 and TRBJ2-5, with D possibly TRBD2 on 6 matching bases. Germline CDR1 is SGDLS and CDR2 is YYNGEE. This CDR3 contains 16 residues. V lost 0 bases and J 1 base, leaving 13 bases between the germline ends. The CDR3 spells CASSVATGRGQETQYF. The CDR3 DNA is TGTGCCAGCAGCGTAGCTACGGGGCGGGGCCAAGAGACCCAGTACTTC.

This clone was recorded once. The chain links TRBV6-2 or TRBV6-3 to TRBJ2-3; no clear D. The CDR3 spans 15 residues. V lost 0 bases, J lost 2 bases, and 9 bases lay in between. Germline CDR1 MNHEY, CDR2 SVGEGT. The CDR3, as DNA: TGTGCCAGCAGTTACTCCCTGGCGGCCACAGATACGCAGTATTTT. This translates into CASSYSLAATDTQYF.

The chain links TRBV18 to TRBJ1-6; no clear D. V lost 0 bases to trimming and J lost 9 bases, with 3 bases between them. Germline assignment: CDR1 KGHSH and CDR2 LQKENI. CDR3 size: 12 residues. The CDR3 reads CASSPPASPLHF. The DNA for the CDR3 is TGTGCCAGCTCACCACCGGCTTCACCCCTCCACTTT.

This chain uses TRBV28 with TRBJ2-1; 12 nucleotides line up with TRBD2. This CDR3 region has 17 residues. Germline V gives CDR1 MDHEN, CDR2 SYDVKM. The V gene end was trimmed by 4 bases and the J gene end by 6 bases; junction bases not matched to a gene: 10. CDR3 sequence reads: CASSSRRLAGDLNEQFF. In nucleotides, the CDR3 is TGTGCCAGCAGTTCGCGCCGACTAGCGGGAGATCTCAATGAGCAGTTCTTC.

This sequence joins TRBV5-1 and TRBJ1-6; 9 bases map to TRBD1. The length of the CDR3 is 14 residues. Germline assignment: CDR1 SGHRS and CDR2 YFSETQ. The V and J ends lost 4 bases and 8 bases, in that order; junction bases with no gene match: 4. As DNA, the CDR3 is TGCGCCAGCAGCCGGACAGGGGAGGATTCACCCCTCCACTTT. This sequence encodes CASSRTGEDSPLHF.

The V call is TRBV4-1, the J call TRBJ2-1; TRBD2 might be the D (5 bases). V was clipped by 4 bases and J by 0 bases, with 13 bases between them. This CDR3 comprises 16 residues. The germline V gene has CDR1 MGHRA and CDR2 YSYEKL. The CDR3: CASSPGSGRSYNEQFF. CDR3 bases: TGCGCCAGCAGCCCGGGGTCTGGCCGCTCCTACAATGAGCAGTTCTTC.

The V gene is TRBV24-1, the J gene TRBJ1-2; 10 bases are a match to TRBD1. This CDR3 has 15 residues. Germline assignment: CDR1 KGHDR and CDR2 SFDVKD. J gave up 4 bases and V 6 bases, and 7 bases lay outside the gene matches. As DNA, the CDR3 is TGTGCCACCAGTAATCCGGGACAGGGGTTCTATGGCTACACCTTC. As protein: CATSNPGQGFYGYTF.

J is TRBJ2-7 and V is TRBV5-1, with D maybe TRBD2 (6 bases). Looked up from germline, CDR1 is SGHRS and CDR2 is YFSETQ. The V end was cut by 4 bases, the J end by 2 bases, with 13 bases between. CDR3 size: 14 residues. The CDR3 sequence is CASSPGTSTYEQYF. The CDR3 nucleotides read TGCGCCAGCAGCCCTGGGACTTCTACCTACGAGCAGTACTTC.

The CDR3 DNA is TGTGCCAGCAGTTCCGGGACTAGCCGACCCCAAGAGACCCAGTACTTC. Protein product: CASSSGTSRPQETQYF. This chain connects TRBV14 to TRBJ2-5, with TRBD2 identical over 9 bases. With 6 bases clipped from V and 1 base from J, the junction kept 9 bases outside the gene matches. Germline V CDR1 and CDR2: SGHDN, FVKESK. The CDR3 totals 16 residues.

This clone was recorded only once. The chain has TRBV19 and TRBJ2-5, with 11 bases lining up with TRBD1. The CDR3 has 14 residues. Germline CDR1 LNHDA, CDR2 SQIVND (reference sequence). The ends lost 5 bases at V and 5 bases at J; junction bases unmatched: 4. The CDR3 region is CASSAGTGGETQYF. CDR3 sequence (DNA): TGTGCCAGTAGTGCCGGGACAGGGGGGGAGACCCAGTACTTC.

About this clone: The sample contains more than one DNA sequence encoding this CDR3. The chain employs TRBV25-1 and TRBJ2-1; tentative D call: TRBD1 (5 bases). CDR1 MGHDK and CDR2 SYGVNS come from the germline V gene. The V end was cut by 2 bases, the J end by 5 bases, with 7 bases between. The CDR3 is 13 residues long. CDR3 protein: CASSEGRDNEQFF. The CDR3 DNA follows: TGTGCCAGCAGTGAAGGCAGGGACAATGAGCAGTTCTTC.

The chain employs TRBV11-2 and TRBJ2-3, with D perhaps matching TRBD1 (6 bases). Trimming took 7 bases from V and 1 from J, leaving 12 bases between them. This CDR3 contains 14 residues. Germline loops: CDR1 SGHAT, CDR2 FQNNGV. CDR3 bases: TGTGCCAGCATCCAATACAGGGGCACAGATACGCAGTATTTT. Translation gives CASIQYRGTDTQYF. The variable domain in full, completed from reference TRBV11-2 and TRBJ2-3, reads EAGVAQSPRYKIIEKRQSVAFWCNPISGHATLYWYQQILGQGPKLLIQFQNNGVVDDSQLPKDRFSAERLKGVDSTLKIQPAKLEDSAVYLCASIQYRGTDTQYFGPGTRLTVL.

This clone has just one count. V and J are TRBV2 and TRBJ2-3, with 11 nucleotides matching TRBD2. Germline-derived CDR1 and CDR2 are SNHLY and FYNNEI. The CDR3 spans 15 residues. Trimming cost V 9 bases and J 3 bases; bases outside gene matches: 8. CDR3 nucleotide sequence: TGTGCCAGAACCGGAGGGACTAGCGGAACAGATACGCAGTATTTT. It specifies CARTGGTSGTDTQYF.

This clone occurred a few times. This chain links TRBV16 with TRBJ1-5; D is perhaps TRBD1 (5 bases). The CDR3 totals 14 residues. Trimming cost V 2 bases and J 6 bases, with 11 bases left between them. Germline CDR1 and CDR2: KGHSY and FQNENV. This CDR3 reads CASSQMQGTQPQHF. The CDR3 nucleotides are TGTGCCAGCAGCCAAATGCAGGGAACTCAGCCCCAGCATTTT. The full variable domain, in which reference TRBV16 and TRBJ1-5 provide the parts outside the CDR3, is GEEVAQTPKHLVRGEGQKAKLYCAPIKGHSYVFWYQQVLKNEFKFLISFQNENVFDETGMPKERFSAKCLPNSPCSLEIQATKLEDSAVYFCASSQMQGTQPQHFGDGTRLSIL.

The V gene is TRBV11-2, the J gene TRBJ1-6, with no clear D. From germline, CDR1 is SGHAT and CDR2 FQNNGV. The CDR3 runs to 16 residues. V was shortened by 3 bases and J by 7 bases, with 16 bases between the two germline ends. CDR3 residues: CASSFKGGQTNSPLHF. The CDR3 region has the DNA TGTGCCAGCAGCTTTAAGGGCGGGCAGACAAATTCACCCCTCCACTTT.

The chain joins TRBV9 to TRBJ2-3; weak D call: TRBD2 (5 bases). V lost 6 bases and J 1 base, leaving 9 bases between the germline ends. Germline V lookup: CDR1 SGDLS, CDR2 YYNGEE. The CDR3 is 13 amino acids. The CDR3 nucleotides read TGTGCCAGCACCCGGGGAGGCACAGATACGCAGTATTTT. Its protein is CASTRGGTDTQYF. Complete variable domain (other parts from reference TRBV9 and TRBJ2-3): DSGVTQTPKHLITATGQRVTLRCSPRSGDLSVYWYQQSLDQGLQFLIQYYNGEERAKGNILERFSAQQFPDLHSELNLSSLELGDSALYFCASTRGGTDTQYFGPGTRLTVL.

The chain combines TRBV7-6 with TRBJ2-3, with 7 bases lining up with TRBD2. V trimming: 5 bases; J trimming: 0 bases; junction bases outside the gene matches: 8. The length of the CDR3 is 16 residues. Germline V gene sequence: CDR1 SGHVS, CDR2 FNYEAQ. CDR3: CASSRSLAESTDTQYF. CDR3 nucleotide sequence: TGTGCCAGCAGCCGCAGTCTAGCGGAGAGCACAGATACGCAGTATTTT. Combining the CDR3 with reference TRBV7-6 and TRBJ2-3 gives the whole variable domain GAGVSQSPRYKVTKRGQDVALRCDPISGHVSLYWYRQALGQGPEFLTYFNYEAQQDKSGLPNDRFSAERPEGSISTLTIQRTEQRDSAMYRCASSRSLAESTDTQYFGPGTRLTVL.

This clone was seen a few times. CDR3 protein: CASSRGTGGGQPQHF. Written as DNA, the CDR3 is TGTGCCAGTAGTAGAGGGACAGGGGGAGGCCAGCCCCAGCATTTT. This chain uses TRBV19 with TRBJ1-5; TRBD1 matches 11 bases. This CDR3 spans 15 amino acids. CDR1 is LNHDA and CDR2 is SQIVND in the germline V gene (reference sequence). J gave up 7 bases and V 4 bases, and 6 bases lay outside the gene matches. Filled out from reference TRBV19 and TRBJ1-5, the complete variable domain reads DGGITQSPKYLFRKEGQNVTLSCEQNLNHDAMYWYRQDPGQGLRLIYYSQIVNDFQKGDIAEGYSVSREKKESFPLTVTSAQKNPTAFYLCASSRGTGGGQPQHFGDGTRLSIL.

Note on this clone: Other DNA sequences in this sample translate to the same CDR3. This rearrangement joins TRBV11-3 to TRBJ2-7, with 7 nucleotides matching TRBD1. The CDR3 covers 14 residues. The junction had 5 bases not matched to a gene; V was cut back by 4 bases and J by 2 bases. CDR1 is SGHNT and CDR2 is YENEEA in the germline V gene. DNA for the CDR3: TGTGCCAGCAGCTCCAGGGACAGCCCCTACGAGCAGTACTTC. Protein product: CASSSRDSPYEQYF.

The chain joins TRBV7-2 to TRBJ1-2; no firm D call. The germline gives CDR1 SGHTA, CDR2 FQGNSA. V lost 4 bases and J 8 bases, leaving 14 bases between the germline ends. There are 13 residues in the CDR3. In nucleotides, the CDR3 is TGTGCCAGCAGCTCGTATAATCCCTCCGGCTACACCTTC. Encoded protein: CASSSYNPSGYTF.

This rearrangement joins TRBV7-9 to TRBJ2-2; 7 nucleotides align to TRBD1. V lost 5 bases and J lost 0; bases outside the gene matches: 6. Germline V gene data show CDR1 as SEHNR and CDR2 as FQNEAQ (reference sequence). The CDR3 totals 16 residues. Written as DNA, the CDR3 is TGTGCCAGCAGCGAGAGAGGGACAGCGAACACCGGGGAGCTGTTTTTT. Translating it yields CASSERGTANTGELFF.

The gene calls are TRBV19 and TRBJ1-2; the match to TRBD1 covers 11 bases. CDR1 and CDR2 (germline): LNHDA, SQIVND (reference sequence). V gave up 9 bases and J gave up 8 bases; unmatched junction bases: 5. This CDR3 has 12 amino acids. In DNA, the CDR3 is TGTGCCAGCGGGACAGGGGGGACGGGCTACACCTTC. It specifies CASGTGGTGYTF.